Listed below are T cell receptor beta chains from one sample, sequenced in a study of T cells in Graves' hyperthyroidism and ophthalmopathy. TCRdb re-analysed the multiplex PCR reads in MiXCR, keeping a single row per CDR3 protein. The sample shows 500,000 to 650,000 distinct CDR3 sequences, just under 20% of them seen only once. The sequenced sample was blood. These receptors all come from a man aged 40-50 years with Graves' ophthalmopathy. CDR3s include the opening cysteine and the closing phenylalanine or tryptophan. The D gene is left open where the match is weak. Part of the rows lack a size; the others show once, few, many or a class for expanded clones.

CDR3 DNA | CDR3 protein | V gene | D gene | J gene | clone size
TGTGCCAGCAGTGCCCAGCCTCCCTTGAATGAAAAACTGTTTTTT | CASSAQPPLNEKLFF | TRBV6-1 | NA | TRBJ1-4 | few
TGTGCCTGGAGTGTTCTCAGCGGATTTGGAAACACCATATATTTT | CAWSVLSGFGNTIYF | TRBV30 | NA | TRBJ1-3 | many
TGTGCCAGCAGTTTCCTTTCAGCTAGCGGCCAAGAGACCCAGTACTTC | CASSFLSASGQETQYF | TRBV27 | TRBD2 | TRBJ2-5 | many
TGTGCCAGTTCCCTTTTAGCTAGCAGCGGGGAGCTGTTTTTT | CASSLLASSGELFF | TRBV28 | NA | TRBJ2-2 | many
TGTGCCAGCAAGACAGGGGGCGCGGGTTCACCCCTCCACTTT | CASKTGGAGSPLHF | TRBV28 | TRBD1 | TRBJ1-6 | NA
TGCAGCGTTGGACTAGCGGGATACGAGCAGTACTTC | CSVGLAGYEQYF | TRBV29-1 | TRBD2 | TRBJ2-7 | many
TGTGCCTGGAGTATCAATCTTGGGGAGACCCAGTACTTC | CAWSINLGETQYF | TRBV30 | NA | TRBJ2-5 | NA
TGTGCCAGCAGCGAAAAGCGGGACATCACCGGGGAGCTGTTTTTT | CASSEKRDITGELFF | TRBV7-9 | NA | TRBJ2-2 | many
TGCGCCAGCAGCTTGAGTGGGGGGGCCCCCGGGCGCTATGGCTACACCTTC | CASSLSGGAPGRYGYTF | TRBV5-1 | NA | TRBJ1-2 | few
TGTGCCAGCAGTTACTCGATGGGGTACAATGAGCAGTTCTTC | CASSYSMGYNEQFF | TRBV6-2/TRBV6-3 | NA | TRBJ2-1 | NA
TGTGCCAGCAGCCAAGGGGTTGCAGGGGCAAGGGAGCAGTACTTC | CASSQGVAGAREQYF | TRBV3-1 | NA | TRBJ2-7 | many
TGTGCCAGCAGTGATGTGGACACCTACGAGCAGTACTTC | CASSDVDTYEQYF | TRBV2 | NA | TRBJ2-7 | NA
TGCGCCAGCAGCCCGGACAGCCCCTACGAGCAGTACTTC | CASSPDSPYEQYF | TRBV5-1 | NA | TRBJ2-7 | many
TGTGCCACCAGTGATTTGAATAGCGGGGGGCCTTGGGATACGCAGTATTTT | CATSDLNSGGPWDTQYF | TRBV24-1 | TRBD2 | TRBJ2-3 | few
TGTGCCAGCAGCCTCCTCAGGTTTCCGGACAATGAGCAGTTCTTC | CASSLLRFPDNEQFF | TRBV7-9 | NA | TRBJ2-1 | NA
TGTGCCAGCAGCTTAGCAAGAGGACAGGGCGGGGAGACCCAGTACTTC | CASSLARGQGGETQYF | TRBV11-2 | TRBD1 | TRBJ2-5 | many
TGTGCCAGCAGCCAAGATCCTGGCAGGACCAATCAGCCCCAGCATTTT | CASSQDPGRTNQPQHF | TRBV4-2 | NA | TRBJ1-5 | few
TGTGCCAGCATGTCGGGACAGGAGACCCAGTACTTC | CASMSGQETQYF | TRBV28 | TRBD1 | TRBJ2-5 | NA
TGCGCCAGCAGGATCGGGGGGGCCCCTAGCTCCTACAATGAGCAGTTCTTC | CASRIGGAPSSYNEQFF | TRBV5-1 | TRBD2 | TRBJ2-1 | many
TGTGCCAGCAGCGGGGACAGGGGGCCCCCAGGAGATACGCAGTATTTT | CASSGDRGPPGDTQYF | TRBV13 | TRBD1 | TRBJ2-3 | many
TGTGCCAGTAGTATCCAAAAGGGGGGACTAGCTAACTATGGCTACACCTTC | CASSIQKGGLANYGYTF | TRBV19 | NA | TRBJ1-2 | few
TGTGCCAGCAGCTTCACTCCTCGCGGGGACCCCGTTAGCTTC | CASSFTPRGDPVSF | TRBV13 | NA | TRBJ2-5 | NA
TGTGCCAGCAGCCCAGGGACAGGGGCTCTTGTTGAGCAGTTCTTC | CASSPGTGALVEQFF | TRBV7-6 | TRBD1 | TRBJ2-1 | once
TGTGCCTGGAGTAGGGGCTTGGGGGGGGCCGTAGCAGATACGCAGTATTTT | CAWSRGLGGAVADTQYF | TRBV30 | NA | TRBJ2-3 | NA
TGTGCCAGCAGCCTCGGACAGGGGGTGAAGGGAGGCTACACCTTC | CASSLGQGVKGGYTF | TRBV12-3/TRBV12-4 | TRBD1 | TRBJ1-2 | NA
TGTGCCAGCAGCCAAGATATAACGGGGAATTCACCCCTCCACTTT | CASSQDITGNSPLHF | TRBV14 | NA | TRBJ1-6 | few
TGCAGTGCTAGCCCCCTAAGCGGGAGACAAGAGACCCAGTACTTC | CSASPLSGRQETQYF | TRBV20-1 | TRBD2 | TRBJ2-5 | few
TGTGCCAGCAGTGATTTAACCAGAAAGGAGTTCTTC | CASSDLTRKEFF | TRBV2 | NA | TRBJ2-1 | few
TGTGCCAGCTCCCCTCGTACGGCAGCTACAGATACGCAGTATTTT | CASSPRTAATDTQYF | TRBV18 | NA | TRBJ2-3 | NA
TGCAGCATCGGGGGGACCGAGCAGTTCTTC | CSIGGTEQFF | TRBV29-1 | TRBD2 | TRBJ2-1 | few
TGCGCCAGCAGCCAAGATCAGGGGAGAGCGCGTTGGGAGCAGTTCTTC | CASSQDQGRARWEQFF | TRBV4-1 | NA | TRBJ2-1 | few
TGTGCCAGCAGTCCTAATAGCGGGAGATATCCCTACGAGCAGTACTTC | CASSPNSGRYPYEQYF | TRBV6-1 | TRBD2 | TRBJ2-7 | NA
TGTGCCAGCAGCTTGGGCCCGAACAATCAGCCCCAGCATTTT | CASSLGPNNQPQHF | TRBV5-4 | NA | TRBJ1-5 | NA
TGTGCCAGCAGCGCGGGACTCCACGGGGAGCTGTTTTTT | CASSAGLHGELFF | TRBV7-2 | NA | TRBJ2-2 | NA
TGTGCCAGCAGCCCCGAAAGGCGGTCCTACGAGCAGTACTTC | CASSPERRSYEQYF | TRBV13 | NA | TRBJ2-7 | NA
TGCGCCAGCAGCCCCCCAGCCGCTAACTATGGCTACACCTTC | CASSPPAANYGYTF | TRBV5-1 | NA | TRBJ1-2 | many
TGCGGGGGCAGGGGACAGGGGGCAATCCCCCAGCATTTT | CGGRGQGAIPQHF | TRBV20-1 | TRBD1 | TRBJ1-5 | NA
TGTGCCAGCATAACAGGGGGCGCCGACACCGGGGAGCTGTTTTTT | CASITGGADTGELFF | TRBV6-1 | TRBD1 | TRBJ2-2 | NA
TGTGCCAGCAGTTTAGAAGGGGGCGCGGGTCCCGGGGAGCTGTTTTTT | CASSLEGGAGPGELFF | TRBV12-3/TRBV12-4 | TRBD1 | TRBJ2-2 | few
TGTGCCAGCAGTTTATCGTACAGCAAGTCAAGCTCCTATAATTCACCCCTCCACTTT | CASSLSYSKSSSYNSPLHF | TRBV27 | NA | TRBJ1-6 | NA